The TCR beta chain under discussion was sequenced for a study of blood T cell repertoires in COVID-19. This clone has only one observation. In the original workflow: Counts of nucleated cells, estimated from reference gene primer amplification, were obtained. TCRdb's copy holds only in-frame clones and misses some; the assay was immunoSEQ multiplex PCR. V and J calls and clone size are those listed in that table; D and trimming were worked out from the DNA. Among under 350,000 clones listed, roughly 89% were seen once. This receptor was identified in a woman in her 30s with COVID-19, enrolled during active disease. Sequenced sample: peripheral blood.

Here the CDR3 reads CASSLSEGLLWTQFF. DNA for the CDR3: TGTGCCAGCAGTTTATCGGAAGGACTCCTCTGGACGCAGTTCTTC. The chain couples TRBV27 to TRBJ2-1; perhaps TRBD2 as D (5 bases). This CDR3 is built from 15 residues. The germline gives CDR1 MNHEY, CDR2 SMNVEV (reference sequence). V lost 0 bases to trimming and J lost 12 bases, with 18 bases between them.